This T cell receptor (beta chain) emerged from a study of T cell repertoires in cytomegalovirus infection. In the study overall: Well-studied HLA-B-restricted epitopes and recently identified HLA-C-restricted epitopes of CMV were both used in the study. Indications of both CMV infection and matching HLA type were provided by public TCR beta signatures. Whole-study findings and limits: Adding up the frequency of public TCR beta families identified people who carried CMV plus the relevant HLA.

In its sample, this clonotype was seen a few times. Its matching antigen is unknown. MiXCR, applied by TCRdb to the reads, yields one record per CDR3 protein. The table includes about 740,000 distinct CDR3 sequences, 30% to 35% detected once. The TCR sequence derives from a human donor in good health (CMV status not recorded). Some clones in this sample may be carry-over from other donors' samples. The sample here was cultured PBMCs, taken from culture after CMV antigen stimulation.

The CDR3: CASSQDRAAPSFEQYF. In DNA form, the CDR3 reads TGCGCCAGCAGCCAAGATCGGGCAGCCCCGAGCTTCGAGCAGTACTTC. V is TRBV4-1 and J is TRBJ2-7; no definite D call. This CDR3 has 16 residues. CDR1 and CDR2 (germline): MGHRA, YSYEKL. Trimming pared 0 bases from V and 6 bases from J, leaving 18 bases between.